This T cell receptor (beta chain) is from a study of yellow fever vaccine responses in identical twins. General study points: Twins reportedly mounted vaccine T cell responses that seemed partly convergent, partly personalized.

TCRdb passed the RT-PCR reads through MiXCR, listing each CDR3 protein once. The table includes about 11,000 distinct CDR3 sequences, 77% detected once. Trimming took 1 base from V and 4 from J, leaving 10 bases between them. There are 14 residues in the CDR3. The V gene's germline CDR1 is SEHNR and CDR2 FQNEAQ (reference sequence). Points on this clonotype: The antigen is not known.

The sequencing used T cells from blood (PBMCs), unsorted or a sorted subset (not recorded which), collected before or after yellow fever vaccination (not recorded which). This receptor was obtained from a woman between 18 and 30 years old who received the yellow fever vaccine. The V and J genes are TRBV7-9 and TRBJ2-5, with D tentatively TRBD1 (6 bases). The CDR3 is CASSLGDTIETQYF. CDR3 coding DNA: TGTGCCAGCAGCTTAGGGGACACAATAGAGACCCAGTACTTC.